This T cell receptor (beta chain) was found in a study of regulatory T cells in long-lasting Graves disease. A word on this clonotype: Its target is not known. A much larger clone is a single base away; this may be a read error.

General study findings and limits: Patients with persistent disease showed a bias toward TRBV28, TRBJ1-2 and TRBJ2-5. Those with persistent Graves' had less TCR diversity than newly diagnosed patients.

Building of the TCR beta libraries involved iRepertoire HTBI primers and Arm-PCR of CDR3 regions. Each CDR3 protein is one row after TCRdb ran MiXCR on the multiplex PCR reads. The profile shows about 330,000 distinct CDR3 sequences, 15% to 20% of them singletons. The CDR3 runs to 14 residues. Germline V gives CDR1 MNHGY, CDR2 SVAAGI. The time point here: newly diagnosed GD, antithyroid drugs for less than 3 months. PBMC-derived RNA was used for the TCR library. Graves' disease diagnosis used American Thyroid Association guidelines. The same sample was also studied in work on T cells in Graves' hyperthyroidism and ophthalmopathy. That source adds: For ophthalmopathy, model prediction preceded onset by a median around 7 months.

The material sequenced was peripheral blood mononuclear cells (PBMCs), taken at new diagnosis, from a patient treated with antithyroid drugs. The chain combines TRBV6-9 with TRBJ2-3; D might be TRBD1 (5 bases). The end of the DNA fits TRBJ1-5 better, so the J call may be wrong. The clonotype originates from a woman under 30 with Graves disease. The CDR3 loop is CASSYLQGADTQHF. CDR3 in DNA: TGTGCCAGCAGTTACCTTCAGGGCGCAGATACGCAGCATTTT.